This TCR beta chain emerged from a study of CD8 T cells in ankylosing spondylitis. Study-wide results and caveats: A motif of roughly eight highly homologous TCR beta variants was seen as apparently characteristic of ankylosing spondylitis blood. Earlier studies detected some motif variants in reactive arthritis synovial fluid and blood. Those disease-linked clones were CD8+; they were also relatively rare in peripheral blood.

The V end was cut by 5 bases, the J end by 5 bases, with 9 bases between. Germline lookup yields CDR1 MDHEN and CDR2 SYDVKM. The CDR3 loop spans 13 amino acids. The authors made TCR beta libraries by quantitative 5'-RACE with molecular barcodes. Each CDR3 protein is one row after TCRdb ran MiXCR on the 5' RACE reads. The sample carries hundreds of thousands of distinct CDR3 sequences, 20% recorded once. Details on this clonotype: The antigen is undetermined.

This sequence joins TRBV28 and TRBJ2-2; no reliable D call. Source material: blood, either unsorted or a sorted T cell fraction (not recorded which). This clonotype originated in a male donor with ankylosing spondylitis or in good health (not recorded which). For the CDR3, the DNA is TGTGCCAGCAGTCCCCTGCGAACCGGGGAGCTGTTTTTT. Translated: CASSPLRTGELFF.